What follows are 32 T cell receptor beta chains derived from one specimen sequenced in a study of shared clonotypes between healthy human individuals. The data were produced by immunoSEQ multiplex PCR, yet TCRdb's version contains in-frame clones alone and is incomplete. The table lists around 550,000 clones, 90% to 96% of them singletons. The material sequenced was naive CD4+ T cells sorted from blood. The subset denotes: CD45RA+ positively selected. The source is a woman aged 25-40 years in good health.

The rearrangement joins TRBV2 to TRBJ1-1, with no clear D. Trimming stripped 4 bases from V and 10 bases from J, with 10 bases between. The CDR3 contains 11 residues. CDR1 is SNHLY, CDR2 FYNNEI, per germline. CDR3 sequence reads: CASSVGEGAFF. CDR3 DNA sequence: TGTGCCAGCAGTGTAGGTGAAGGAGCTTTCTTT.

This clone was counted once. The chain employs TRBV5-4 and TRBJ2-5; D possibly matches TRBD1 or TRBD2 (5 bases each). The CDR3 runs 13 residues. Germline lookup yields CDR1 SGHNT and CDR2 YYREEE (reference sequence). V was clipped by 1 base and J by 4 bases, with 8 bases between them. The CDR3, as DNA: TGTGCCAGCAGCTTGCCAGGGAGAGAGACCCAGTACTTC. This sequence encodes CASSLPGRETQYF.

The CDR3 sequence is CASSFQAGYSRGEQFF. Written as DNA, the CDR3 is TGTGCCAGCAGCTTCCAGGCGGGATACTCCCGGGGGGAGCAGTTCTTC. The chain employs TRBV9 and TRBJ2-1; D might be TRBD2 (6 bases). The V gene's germline CDR1 is SGDLS and CDR2 YYNGEE. The CDR3 contains 16 residues. V lost 4 bases and J lost 10, with 24 bases in between.

The chain joins TRBV5-1 to TRBJ1-2, with TRBD1 identical over 7 bases. With V trimmed by 0 bases and J by 0 bases, 5 bases remained unmatched. Germline assignment: CDR1 SGHRS and CDR2 YFSETQ. The CDR3 extends over 16 amino acids. The CDR3 DNA sequence: TGCGCCAGCAGCTTGGCGCGGGACAGAGCTAACTATGGCTACACCTTC. Its translation is CASSLARDRANYGYTF.

The chain recombines TRBV11-2 with TRBJ2-1; possible D gene TRBD1, 5 bases. The CDR3 contains 12 residues. Germline CDR1 and CDR2: SGHAT and FQNNGV. The V end was cut by 5 bases, the J end by 10 bases, with 12 bases between. The CDR3 here is CASSEQGYEQFF. The CDR3 region has the DNA TGTGCCAGCAGCGAGCAGGGTTACGAGCAGTTCTTC.

This chain joins TRBV2 and TRBJ2-5, with 10 bases lining up with TRBD2. Looked up from germline, CDR1 is SNHLY and CDR2 is FYNNEI. Unmatched junction bases numbered 4, after V lost 7 bases and J lost 2 bases. The CDR3 runs 14 residues. DNA for the CDR3: TGTGCCAGCACCCCACTAGCGGGACAAGAGACCCAGTACTTC. Its protein product is CASTPLAGQETQYF.

The rearrangement links TRBV9 to TRBJ2-3; 8 bases align to TRBD1. This CDR3 has 16 amino acids. The V segment lost 0 bases and the J segment 5 bases; nucleotides outside the gene matches: 8. Germline-derived CDR1 and CDR2 are SGDLS and YYNGEE. CDR3 sequence reads: CASSVAKDRARDTQYF. CDR3 sequence (DNA): TGTGCCAGCAGCGTAGCTAAGGACAGGGCAAGAGATACGCAGTATTTT. Looking up the rest from reference TRBV9 and TRBJ2-3 gives the full variable domain: DSGVTQTPKHLITATGQRVTLRCSPRSGDLSVYWYQQSLDQGLQFLIQYYNGEERAKGNILERFSAQQFPDLHSELNLSSLELGDSALYFCASSVAKDRARDTQYFGPGTRLTVL.

V and J are TRBV11-2 and TRBJ2-7, with 9 bases matching TRBD1. The V gene's germline CDR1 is SGHAT and CDR2 FQNNGV. This CDR3 has 14 residues. Germline trimming cut 5 bases from V and 5 bases from J; bases unmatched to any gene: 7. CDR3 nucleotides: TGTGCCAGCAGCCCTGGGACAGGGTTCCACGAGCAGTACTTC. Residues: CASSPGTGFHEQYF. The full variable domain, in which reference TRBV11-2 and TRBJ2-7 provide the parts outside the CDR3, is EAGVAQSPRYKIIEKRQSVAFWCNPISGHATLYWYQQILGQGPKLLIQFQNNGVVDDSQLPKDRFSAERLKGVDSTLKIQPAKLEDSAVYLCASSPGTGFHEQYFGPGTRLTVT.

This chain links TRBV10-1 with TRBJ2-7; tentatively, D is TRBD1 or TRBD2 (5 bases each). This CDR3 contains 15 residues. Trimming pared 6 bases from V and 0 bases from J, leaving 15 bases between. CDR1 and CDR2 from the germline V gene are WNHNN and SYGVQD (reference sequence). The CDR3 is CASSPGTTNSYEQYF. The CDR3 nucleotides read TGCGCCAGCAGCCCCGGGACCACAAACTCCTACGAGCAGTACTTC.

The rearrangement uses TRBV28 and TRBJ2-7; 11 nucleotides agree with TRBD2. V shed 3 bases, J shed 4 bases, and the junction held 11 bases outside the gene matches. Germline V gene lookup returns CDR1 MDHEN and CDR2 SYDVKM. The CDR3 is made up of 17 amino acids. The CDR3 DNA reads TGTGCCAGCAGTTTTTGGCAGGCGGGACTAGCGGAGTACGAGCAGTACTTC. It is translated as CASSFWQAGLAEYEQYF.

The chain is built from TRBV11-2 and TRBJ2-7; the match to TRBD1 covers 8 bases. The CDR3 sequence is 13 residues long. V dropped 5 bases and J dropped 5; count of bases not matched to a gene: 5. CDR1 SGHAT and CDR2 FQNNGV come from the germline V gene. The CDR3, as DNA: TGTGCCAGCAGCCCTAGGACAGGGAACGAGCAGTACTTC. Residues: CASSPRTGNEQYF.

CDR3 bases: TGTGCCAGTAGGACGGAAACTGGAAACACCATATATTTT. This gives the protein CASRTETGNTIYF. V and J are TRBV2 and TRBJ1-3; D call uncertain. The CDR3 has 13 residues. Trimming pared 9 bases from V and 2 bases from J, leaving 11 bases between. CDR1 is SNHLY, CDR2 FYNNEI, per germline.

The V call is TRBV18, the J call TRBJ2-1; the match to TRBD2 covers 8 bases. The ends lost 6 bases at V and 0 bases at J; junction bases unmatched: 7. The CDR3 spans 16 residues. The germline V gene has CDR1 KGHSH and CDR2 LQKENI. The CDR3 region has the DNA TGTGCCAGCTCGGCGGAAACTAGCGGCTCCTACAATGAGCAGTTCTTC. Amino acid sequence: CASSAETSGSYNEQFF.

The chain uses TRBV10-3 and TRBJ1-5; a possible D gene is TRBD1 (6 bases). CDR1 is ENHRY, CDR2 SYGVKD, per germline. The V gene lost 4 bases and the J gene lost 0 bases, with 16 bases spanning the gap. CDR3 length equals 17 residues. For the CDR3, the DNA is TGTGCCATCAGTGCCACAACACAGGGAAATAGCAATCAGCCCCAGCATTTT. Its translation: CAISATTQGNSNQPQHF.

This rearrangement joins TRBV28 to TRBJ2-7; possibly TRBD1 for D (6 bases). In germline, CDR1 is MDHEN, CDR2 SYDVKM. Trimming took off 6 bases at V and 3 bases at J, with 12 bases between the two ends. CDR3 size: 13 residues. The CDR3 bases are TGTGCCAGCAGGCCCCAGGGGATCTACGAGCAGTACTTC. It codes for CASRPQGIYEQYF.

The chain links TRBV7-3 to TRBJ2-7; 10 nucleotides match TRBD1. The CDR3 has 16 residues. With 1 base clipped from V and 5 bases from J, the junction kept 8 bases outside the gene matches. Germline CDR1 and CDR2: SGHTA and FQGTGA. CDR3 protein: CASSLIGGTGVNEQYF. DNA of the CDR3: TGTGCCAGCAGCTTAATAGGCGGGACAGGGGTTAACGAGCAGTACTTC.

The J gene is TRBJ1-3, the V gene TRBV18, with a weak D call TRBD1 (5 bases). CDR3 length: 17 residues. Germline loops: CDR1 KGHSH, CDR2 LQKENI. The germline V and J ends were trimmed by 3 bases and 2 bases, with 17 bases remaining between them. CDR3 sequence (DNA): TGTGCCAGCTCACCCCGGTCGGCAGGGCCCGCTGGAAACACCATATATTTT. This translates into CASSPRSAGPAGNTIYF.

The chain recombines TRBV7-2 with TRBJ2-7; possible D gene TRBD1, 6 bases. V lost 5 bases to trimming and J lost 6 bases, with 17 bases between them. The CDR3 runs to 14 residues. Germline V gene sequence: CDR1 SGHTA, CDR2 FQGNSA. The CDR3 here is CASSQDRISPEQYF. For the CDR3, the DNA is TGTGCCAGCAGCCAGGACAGAATTTCTCCCGAGCAGTACTTC.

The rearrangement joins TRBV7-6 to TRBJ2-1, with 12 bases lining up with TRBD1. The V gene's germline CDR1 is SGHVS and CDR2 FNYEAQ. The CDR3 consists of 17 residues. Germline trimming cut 3 bases from V and 9 bases from J; bases unmatched to any gene: 12. The CDR3 DNA follows: TGTGCCAGCAGCTTGCCCCGCGGCGGGACAGGGGGCTTTGAGCAGTTCTTC. It encodes CASSLPRGGTGGFEQFF.

CDR3 sequence: CASSITGVGSNQPQHF. CDR3 nucleotides: TGTGCCAGCTCGATTACAGGGGTCGGAAGCAATCAGCCCCAGCATTTT. The V gene is TRBV18, the J gene TRBJ1-5; 7 nucleotides align to TRBD1. The germline V gene encodes CDR1 KGHSH and CDR2 LQKENI. This CDR3 is 16 amino acids long. The V and J ends lost 6 bases and 1 base, in that order; junction bases with no gene match: 9. Together with reference TRBV18 and TRBJ1-5, the CDR3 gives the full variable domain: NAGVMQNPRHLVRRRGQEARLRCSPMKGHSHVYWYRQLPEEGLKFMVYLQKENIIDESGMPKERFSAEFPKEGPSILRIQQVVRGDSAAYFCASSITGVGSNQPQHFGDGTRLSIL.

This clone was seen just once. The chain links TRBV5-5 to TRBJ2-7; the D is unclear. V shed 6 bases and J shed 4 bases, with 14 bases lying between them. From germline, CDR1 is SGHKS and CDR2 YYEKEE (reference sequence). The CDR3 loop spans 13 amino acids. This CDR3 reads CASNRKGLYEQYF. The CDR3 bases are TGTGCCAGCAACCGTAAGGGTTTATACGAGCAGTACTTC.

This chain joins TRBV19 and TRBJ1-1, with 8 bases identical to TRBD1. This CDR3 comprises 13 residues. V lost 10 bases, J lost 1 base, and 5 bases stayed unmatched. Per the germline V gene, CDR1 is LNHDA and CDR2 is SQIVND (reference sequence). The CDR3 sequence: CATADRANTEAFF. CDR3 DNA sequence: TGTGCCACCGCGGACAGGGCGAACACTGAAGCTTTCTTT.

The chain carries TRBV25-1 and TRBJ1-2; TRBD1 is a possible D gene (5 bases). Germline loops: CDR1 MGHDK, CDR2 SYGVNS. The CDR3 is made up of 18 amino acids. Trimming stripped 3 bases from V and 4 bases from J, with 24 bases between. CDR3 sequence: CASSELDCGDRGRYGYTF. CDR3 in DNA: TGTGCCAGCAGTGAGCTTGATTGCGGGGACCGGGGCCGCTATGGCTACACCTTC.

The V gene is TRBV6-1, the J gene TRBJ2-7, with TRBD2 matching 12 bases. There are 15 residues in the CDR3. Germline V gene lookup returns CDR1 MNHNS and CDR2 SASEGT. Trimming at V came to 7 bases and at J to 4 bases, leaving 8 bases not matched to a gene. The CDR3 bases are TGTGCCAGCATTATGACTAGCGGGAGTGGGTACGAGCAGTACTTC. Encoded protein: CASIMTSGSGYEQYF.

CDR3 region: CASSSGVSGRGNEQFF. The CDR3, as DNA: TGTGCCAGCAGCTCTGGGGTTAGCGGGAGGGGAAATGAGCAGTTCTTC. This chain joins TRBV5-4 and TRBJ2-1; 11 nucleotides align to TRBD2. The CDR3 length is 16 residues. Looked up from germline, CDR1 is SGHNT and CDR2 is YYREEE (reference sequence). The J segment lost 7 bases and the V segment lost 3 bases, leaving 9 bases of the junction unmatched.

V usage is TRBV28 and J usage is TRBJ1-3; the D gene is possibly TRBD1 (5 bases). The germline CDR1 and CDR2 sequences are MDHEN and SYDVKM. Trimming pared 5 bases from V and 6 bases from J, leaving 11 bases between. The CDR3 loop spans 13 amino acids. For the CDR3, the DNA is TGTGCCAGCAGTGCGGGACCGCCAAACACCATATATTTT. It specifies CASSAGPPNTIYF.

The rearrangement links TRBV7-9 to TRBJ1-4; 8 nucleotides line up with TRBD1. CDR3 length: 15 residues. With 5 bases clipped from V and 2 bases from J, the junction kept 4 bases outside the gene matches. Germline values: CDR1 SEHNR, CDR2 FQNEAQ (reference sequence). The CDR3 nucleotides read TGTGCCAGCAGCCCGGACAGGGTCACTAATGAAAAACTGTTTTTT. Its translation is CASSPDRVTNEKLFF.

The V and J genes are TRBV6-5 and TRBJ1-1, with D maybe TRBD1 (5 bases). CDR1 and CDR2 (germline): MNHEY, SVGAGI. The ends were cut back, 6 bases at V and 5 bases at J, with 13 bases in the middle. The CDR3 length is 13 residues. The CDR3 nucleotides are TGTGCCAGCAGGGGCGGGGGGGTGACTGAAGCTTTCTTT. This encodes CASRGGGVTEAFF.

The V call is TRBV30, the J call TRBJ2-2; the D call may be TRBD1 or TRBD2 (5 bases each). V shed 4 bases and J shed 5 bases, with 17 bases lying between them. Looked up from germline, CDR1 is GTSNPN and CDR2 is SVGIG (reference sequence). The CDR3 has 15 residues. The CDR3 sequence: CAWTRRGRETGELFF. CDR3 nucleotides: TGTGCCTGGACCCGTAGGGGCAGGGAGACCGGGGAGCTGTTTTTT.

The chain joins TRBV27 to TRBJ2-7; 7 bases align to TRBD1. The CDR3 runs to 15 residues. Germline lookup yields CDR1 MNHEY and CDR2 SMNVEV (reference sequence). V dropped 1 base and J dropped 4; count of bases not matched to a gene: 7. The CDR3 loop reads CASSLFGQEAYEQYF. In DNA, the CDR3 is TGTGCCAGCAGTTTATTTGGACAGGAAGCGTACGAGCAGTACTTC.

This clone was recorded a few times. This chain joins TRBV11-1 and TRBJ2-7; D remains unclear. There are 12 residues in the CDR3. CDR1 and CDR2 (germline): SGHAT, FQDESV (reference sequence). Trimming cost V 5 bases and J 3 bases, with 8 bases left between them. In nucleotides, the CDR3 is TGTGCCAGCAGCGCCGTTAGCTACGAGCAGTACTTC. Its protein is CASSAVSYEQYF.

The rearrangement uses TRBV7-2 and TRBJ2-7, with 9 bases fitting TRBD1. V shed 5 bases and J 5 bases; nucleotides not matched to a gene: 7. The germline CDR1 and CDR2 sequences are SGHTA and FQGNSA. The CDR3 extends over 14 amino acids. The CDR3 DNA reads as TGTGCCAGCAGCCAACGGACAGGGGAGCACGAGCAGTACTTC. Its translation: CASSQRTGEHEQYF.